One sample yielded the 12 T cell receptor beta chains listed below, sequenced in a study of OX40 agonist ivuxolimab in advanced cancers. Only in-frame clones appear in the TCRdb table, and some are missing; sequencing was by immunoSEQ multiplex PCR. The table has 35,000 to 50,000 clones, around 90% seen once. Sample: CD4+ or CD8+ T cells sorted from blood, taken in a trial of the OX40 agonist ivuxolimab. These receptors were taken from an adult with an advanced solid tumor such as melanoma, head and neck, liver or kidney cancer.

This chain links TRBV9 with TRBJ2-2; D is undetermined. The CDR3 spans 12 residues. Trimming took 4 bases from V and 2 from J, leaving 3 bases between them. The V gene's germline CDR1 is SGDLS and CDR2 YYNGEE. CDR3 protein: CASSPNTGELFF. The CDR3 DNA reads TGTGCCAGCAGCCCTAACACCGGGGAGCTGTTTTTT.

The chain recombines TRBV10-2 with TRBJ2-7, with 7 bases fitting TRBD1. Trimming at V came to 6 bases and at J to 3 bases, leaving 8 bases not matched to a gene. Germline CDR1 is WSHSY and CDR2 is SAAADI. The CDR3 extends over 14 amino acids. The CDR3: CASSEGTERYEQYV. The DNA of the CDR3 is TGCGCCAGCAGCGAAGGGACAGAACGCTACGAGCAGTACGTC.

The J gene is TRBJ1-5, the V gene TRBV27; D gene uncertain. Per germline, CDR1 MNHEY and CDR2 SMNVEV (reference sequence). The CDR3 length is 13 residues. The V and J ends lost 2 bases and 4 bases respectively, with 6 bases between them. CDR3 sequence reads: CASSLSGNQPQHF. DNA of the CDR3: TGTGCCAGCAGTTTAAGTGGGAATCAGCCCCAGCATTTT.

The CDR3 nucleotides are TGCGCCGTGGTCGGGGGGAACACTGAAGCTTTCTTT. Amino acids: CAVVGGNTEAFF. V gene TRBV10-2 combines with J gene TRBJ1-1, with D tentatively TRBD1 (5 bases). Between the trimmed V and J ends, which lost 11 bases and 1 base, there was a span of 11 bases. Germline CDR1 and CDR2: WSHSY and SAAADI. The length of the CDR3 is 12 residues.

This chain uses TRBV7-9 with TRBJ1-6, with a possible D match to TRBD1 (5 bases). V was cut by 5 bases and J by 7 bases, with 9 bases left in between. Germline V lookup: CDR1 SEHNR, CDR2 FQNEAQ (reference sequence). CDR3 length equals 13 residues. The CDR3 nucleotides are TGTGCCAGCAGCGGGGGGGGGAATTCACCCCTCCACTTT. The encoded protein is CASSGGGNSPLHF. Together with reference TRBV7-9 and TRBJ1-6, the CDR3 gives the full variable domain: DTGVSQNPRHKITKRGQNVTFRCDPISEHNRLYWYRQTLGQGPEFLTYFQNEAQLEKSRLLSDRFSAERPKGSFSTLEIQRTEQGDSAMYLCASSGGGNSPLHFGNGTRLTVT.

This clone came up a few times. The V call is TRBV15, the J call TRBJ1-2, with TRBD1 as a possible D gene (5 bases). The ends were cut back, 5 bases at V and 5 bases at J, with 15 bases in the middle. In germline, CDR1 is LNHNV, CDR2 YYDKDF (reference sequence). This CDR3 contains 14 residues. CDR3 protein: CATSSYGGGYGYTF. Written as DNA, the CDR3 is TGTGCCACCAGCTCCTATGGGGGAGGGTATGGCTACACCTTC.

This clone appeared a single time. In DNA, the CDR3 is TGTGCCAGCAGCTTGGACATTTATAATTCACCCCTCCACTTT. Its protein is CASSLDIYNSPLHF. J is TRBJ1-6 and V is TRBV7-9, with D possibly being TRBD1 (5 bases). The length of the CDR3 is 14 residues. The germline V and J ends were trimmed by 3 bases and 4 bases, with 7 bases remaining between them. The germline CDR1 and CDR2 sequences are SEHNR and FQNEAQ (reference sequence).

This clone turned up a few times. This chain uses TRBV5-1 with TRBJ2-5; D is possibly TRBD2 (6 bases). The CDR3 length is 15 residues. V lost 0 bases and J lost 3, with 12 bases in between. The V gene's germline CDR1 is SGHRS and CDR2 YFSETQ. The CDR3 DNA is TGCGCCAGCAGCTTGGTGACTAGGGCAGAAGAGACCCAGTACTTC. Amino acid sequence: CASSLVTRAEETQYF.

This chain joins TRBV6-4 and TRBJ2-3; 7 bases are a match to TRBD2. Per germline, CDR1 MRHNA and CDR2 SNTAGT. V was clipped by 2 bases and J by 0 bases; unmatched bases: 2. The CDR3 has 15 amino acids. Written as DNA, the CDR3 is TGTGCCAGCAGTGACATGGGGGGGAGCACAGATACGCAGTATTTT. Translating gives CASSDMGGSTDTQYF.

This CDR3 reads CASSQTGDVETQYF. In nucleotides, the CDR3 is TGCGCCAGCAGCCAAACAGGGGATGTGGAGACCCAGTACTTC. This rearrangement joins TRBV4-1 to TRBJ2-5; 7 bases fit TRBD1. After removal of 2 bases from V and 5 bases from J, the junction contained 5 bases not matched to a gene. Germline CDR1 reads MGHRA; CDR2 reads YSYEKL. The CDR3 has 14 residues.

The rearrangement uses TRBV14 and TRBJ2-1; 13 positions match TRBD2. This CDR3 is 17 amino acids long. V lost 3 bases, J lost 4 bases, and 6 bases stayed unmatched. Looked up from germline, CDR1 is SGHDN and CDR2 is FVKESK. The CDR3 DNA reads as TGTGCCAGCAGCCATGGAAGGACTAGCGGGGGATACAATGAGCAGTTCTTC. Its protein is CASSHGRTSGGYNEQFF.

The rearrangement joins TRBV7-3 to TRBJ1-1; tentatively, D is TRBD1 (6 bases). V was clipped by 5 bases and J by 11 bases, with 15 bases between them. Germline lookup yields CDR1 SGHTA and CDR2 FQGTGA. The CDR3 sequence is 12 residues long. The CDR3 DNA sequence: TGTGCCAGCAGCCCCCTAGGGGGGTTGGCTTTCTTT. Translation gives CASSPLGGLAFF. Full variable domain (missing parts from reference TRBV7-3 and TRBJ1-1): GAGVSQTPSNKVTEKGKYVELRCDPISGHTALYWYRQSLGQGPEFLIYFQGTGAADDSGLPNDRFFAVRPEGSVSTLKIQRTERGDSAVYLCASSPLGGLAFFGQGTRLTVV.